The sequence of this TCR beta chain was determined in a study of read filtering for tumor transcriptome and immune sequencing. At the level of the study: Revised staging placed roughly 8 patients in R-ISS I, 15 to 20 in II, 6 or 7 in III. Study outcomes and limitations: IR-seq and RNA-seq agreed better without single-read clonotypes. Sorted CD138-negative bone marrow cells were not purified T cells.

Molecular barcoded adaptors covering alpha/delta and beta/gamma chains were used on about 0.4 ug RNA. MiXCR, run by TCRdb on the reads, gives a single entry per CDR3 protein. The sample lists 40,000 or so distinct CDR3 sequences, roughly 13% occurring once. This clonotype was picked up many times. The target antigen is unknown. Between the trimmed V and J ends, which lost 4 bases and 0 bases, there was a span of 10 bases. In germline, CDR1 is LNHDA, CDR2 SQIVND (reference sequence). This CDR3 has 16 amino acids. Sampling of bone marrow took place during active disease in every patient. This sequence was found in a donor aged 40 or older with multiple myeloma. The J gene is TRBJ2-6, the V gene TRBV19; D is unclear. Material: a population of CD138-negative cells sorted from bone marrow. CDR3 in DNA: TGTGCCAGTAGTAGAAACTGGAACTCTGGGGCCAACGTCCTGACTTTC. The encoded protein is CASSRNWNSGANVLTF.